The 17 T cell receptor beta chains listed next were all sequenced from one sample in a study of cytomegalovirus exposure and HLA in healthy donors. PCR involved 60 Vbeta and 13 Jbeta primers. The method was immunoSEQ multiplex PCR; TCRdb's version includes in-frame clones alone and lacks a portion of them. The sample yields around 140,000 clones, around four fifths seen once. The source material was PBMCs. These receptors originate from a woman aged 40 to 50 in good health and CMV-seronegative.

The V call is TRBV19, the J call TRBJ2-1, with D perhaps matching TRBD2 (6 bases). V was pared by 5 bases and J by 6 bases, with 20 bases between. This CDR3 contains 16 residues. CDR1 is LNHDA, CDR2 SQIVND, per germline (reference sequence). Written as DNA, the CDR3 is TGTGCCAGTAGTCCAGCGGGCTTACCCCGAAGCAATGAGCAGTTCTTC. Translated, it gives CASSPAGLPRSNEQFF.

The gene calls are TRBV7-6 and TRBJ1-2, with 9 bases that match TRBD1. Germline V gene lookup returns CDR1 SGHVS and CDR2 FNYEAQ. Unmatched junction bases numbered 12, after V lost 0 bases and J lost 7 bases. This CDR3 is 17 amino acids long. In DNA, the CDR3 is TGTGCCAGCAGCTTAGCTTCAATTACCGGGACAGGGTCTGGCTACACCTTC. It specifies CASSLASITGTGSGYTF.

The V gene is TRBV28, the J gene TRBJ2-7; 9 bases fit TRBD1. Trimming cost V 9 bases and J 2 bases; bases outside gene matches: 5. The CDR3 runs 13 residues. Germline V gene lookup returns CDR1 MDHEN and CDR2 SYDVKM. CDR3 residues: CASDRGSTYEQYF. CDR3 in DNA: TGTGCCAGTGACAGGGGGTCCACCTACGAGCAGTACTTC.

The chain couples TRBV19 to TRBJ1-2, with a possible D match to TRBD1 (5 bases). The CDR3 is made up of 15 amino acids. Trimming left V 4 bases short and J 4 bases short, with 16 bases between. Germline V gene sequence: CDR1 LNHDA, CDR2 SQIVND (reference sequence). CDR3 region: CASSNPGWSVYGYTF. DNA for the CDR3: TGTGCCAGTAGTAACCCAGGGTGGAGCGTCTATGGCTACACCTTC.

This rearrangement joins TRBV30 to TRBJ2-7, with D possibly TRBD1 on 5 matching bases. The DNA end lines up better with TRBJ2-1; the J call may be wrong. The CDR3 loop spans 12 amino acids. Germline V gene data show CDR1 as GTSNPN and CDR2 as SVGIG (reference sequence). CDR3 bases: TGTGCCTGGAGTCAATCAGGGCAGGGGCAGTTCTTC. This gives the protein CAWSQSGQGQFF.

The rearrangement links TRBV29-1 to TRBJ1-2, with no clear D. There are 11 residues in the CDR3. V was cut by 3 bases and J by 2 bases, with 4 bases left in between. Germline CDR1 SQVTM, CDR2 ANQGSEA. CDR3 in DNA: TGCAGCGTTGAGGAGAACTATGGCTACACCTTC. This sequence encodes CSVEENYGYTF.

The chain combines TRBV5-1 with TRBJ2-2; 9 bases align to TRBD1. This CDR3 is built from 18 residues. With V trimmed by 1 base and J by 0 bases, 7 bases remained unmatched. Germline V gene lookup returns CDR1 SGHRS and CDR2 YFSETQ. In DNA form, the CDR3 reads TGCGCCAGCAGCTTGCAAAATAGACAGGGGGCGAACACCGGGGAGCTGTTTTTT. Protein product: CASSLQNRQGANTGELFF.

J is TRBJ1-5 and V is TRBV2; TRBD1 matches 9 bases. Germline V gene sequence: CDR1 SNHLY, CDR2 FYNNEI. The length of the CDR3 is 16 residues. The J segment lost 0 bases and the V segment lost 6 bases, leaving 6 bases of the junction unmatched. CDR3: CASRGQGLYSNQPQHF. The DNA for the CDR3 is TGTGCCAGCAGAGGACAGGGGCTCTATAGCAATCAGCCCCAGCATTTT.

V gene TRBV4-1 combines with J gene TRBJ2-1, with D possibly matching TRBD1 (6 bases). The CDR3 spans 14 residues. Trimming shortened V by 1 base and J by 15 bases, and 19 bases separated the two germline ends. Germline V lookup: CDR1 MGHRA, CDR2 YSYEKL. The CDR3 bases are TGCGCCAGCAGCCAAGGGTACTCTAGGGGGTTCCCGTTCTTC. Translation: CASSQGYSRGFPFF.

This chain joins TRBV5-6 and TRBJ1-1, with 8 bases fitting TRBD1. V lost 0 bases and J lost 5; bases outside the gene matches: 0. The germline V gene encodes CDR1 SGHDT and CDR2 YYEEEE. The CDR3 runs 13 residues. CDR3 DNA: TGTGCCAGCAGCTTGGGGGACAGGACTGAAGCTTTCTTT. It yields the protein CASSLGDRTEAFF.

V gene TRBV5-1 combines with J gene TRBJ2-1; 8 bases match TRBD1. Trimming took 4 bases from V and 0 from J; bases not matched to a gene: 3. Germline CDR1 and CDR2: SGHRS and YFSETQ. This CDR3 is 15 amino acids long. Here the CDR3 DNA reads TGCGCCAGCAGCAAACAGGGGGGCTCCTACAATGAGCAGTTCTTC. Protein sequence: CASSKQGGSYNEQFF.

The chain has TRBV7-3 and TRBJ2-1; 12 nucleotides agree with TRBD2. This CDR3 region has 16 residues. CDR1 SGHTA and CDR2 FQGTGA come from the germline V gene. V trimming: 5 bases; J trimming: 6 bases; junction bases outside the gene matches: 8. Here the CDR3 reads CASSTRTSGGFNEQFF. The CDR3 nucleotides are TGTGCCAGCAGCACCAGAACTAGCGGGGGGTTCAATGAGCAGTTCTTC.

The gene calls are TRBV7-9 and TRBJ1-2; D perhaps matches TRBD1 (6 bases). With 4 bases removed from V and 2 bases from J, the gap between germline ends came to 11 bases. Germline CDR1 SEHNR, CDR2 FQNEAQ (reference sequence). The CDR3 has 14 amino acids. CDR3 nucleotides: TGTGCCAGCAGCTCCGACAGGCCGAACTATGGCTACACCTTC. It is translated as CASSSDRPNYGYTF.

This sequence joins TRBV7-9 and TRBJ1-4, with 8 nucleotides matching TRBD1. The germline V gene encodes CDR1 SEHNR and CDR2 FQNEAQ (reference sequence). V was clipped by 5 bases and J by 8 bases; unmatched bases: 7. This CDR3 is 14 amino acids long. The CDR3 sequence is CASSRTGRVEKLFF. CDR3 coding DNA: TGTGCCAGCAGCCGGACAGGGAGGGTCGAAAAACTGTTTTTT.

The rearrangement links TRBV27 to TRBJ1-6, with D possibly being TRBD1 (5 bases). The length of the CDR3 is 15 residues. The V end lost 5 bases, the J end lost 10 bases, and 18 bases lay between the germline ends. CDR1 is MNHEY and CDR2 is SMNVEV in the germline V gene (reference sequence). The DNA of the CDR3 is TGTGCCAGCAGTCACCCGGGAGGGGCTGAATCACCCCTCCACTTT. Translated: CASSHPGGAESPLHF.

The chain joins TRBV7-9 to TRBJ1-2; 7 nucleotides line up with TRBD1. V lost 4 bases to trimming and J lost 4 bases; unmatched junction nucleotides: 6. CDR3 length: 14 residues. The germline V gene encodes CDR1 SEHNR and CDR2 FQNEAQ (reference sequence). For the CDR3, the DNA is TGTGCCAGCAGCTCCCCGACAGGGATCTATGGCTACACCTTC. Its translation is CASSSPTGIYGYTF.

A single count supports this clone. The rearrangement uses TRBV7-9 and TRBJ2-5, with D possibly being TRBD1 (5 bases). The germline V gene encodes CDR1 SEHNR and CDR2 FQNEAQ (reference sequence). CDR3 length: 15 amino acids. Trimming removed 5 bases from V and 1 base from J, with 14 bases in between. CDR3 sequence: CASSLLWTPQETQYF. In DNA form, the CDR3 reads TGTGCCAGCAGCCTACTTTGGACACCCCAAGAGACCCAGTACTTC.